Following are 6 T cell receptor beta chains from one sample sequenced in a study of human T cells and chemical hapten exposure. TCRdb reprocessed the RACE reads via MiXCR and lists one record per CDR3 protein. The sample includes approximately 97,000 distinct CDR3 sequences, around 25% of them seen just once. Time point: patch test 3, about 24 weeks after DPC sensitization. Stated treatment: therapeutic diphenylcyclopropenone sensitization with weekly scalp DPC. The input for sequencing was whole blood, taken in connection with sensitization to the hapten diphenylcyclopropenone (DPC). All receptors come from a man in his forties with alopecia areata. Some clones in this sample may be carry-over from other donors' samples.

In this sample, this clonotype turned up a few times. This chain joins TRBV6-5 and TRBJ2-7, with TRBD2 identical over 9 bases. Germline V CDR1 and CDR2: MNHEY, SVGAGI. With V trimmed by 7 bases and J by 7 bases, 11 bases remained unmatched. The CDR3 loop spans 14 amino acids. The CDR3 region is CASKQSGRPGEQYF. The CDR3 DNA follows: TGTGCCAGCAAGCAGAGCGGGAGGCCGGGAGAGCAGTACTTC.

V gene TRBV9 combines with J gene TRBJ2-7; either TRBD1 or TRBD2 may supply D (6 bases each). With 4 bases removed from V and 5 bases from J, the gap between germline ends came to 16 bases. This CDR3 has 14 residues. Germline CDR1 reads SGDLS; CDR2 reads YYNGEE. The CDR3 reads CASSPGGGPNEQYF. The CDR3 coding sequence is TGTGCCAGCAGCCCAGGAGGGGGGCCGAACGAGCAGTACTTC.

The DNA of the CDR3 is TGCGCCAGCAGCCAAGATCGAGGAGGGGGCATTGAAAAACTGTTTTTT. The encoded protein is CASSQDRGGGIEKLFF. The chain employs TRBV4-1 and TRBJ1-4; TRBD1 agrees at 7 bases. V dropped 0 bases and J dropped 7; count of bases not matched to a gene: 8. The CDR3 covers 16 residues. CDR1 is MGHRA and CDR2 is YSYEKL in the germline V gene.

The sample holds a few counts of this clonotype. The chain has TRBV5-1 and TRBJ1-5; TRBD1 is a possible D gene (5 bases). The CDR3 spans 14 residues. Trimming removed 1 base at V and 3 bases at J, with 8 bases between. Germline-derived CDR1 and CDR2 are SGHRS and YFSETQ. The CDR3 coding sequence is TGCGCCAGCAGCTTGACAGGAGACAATCAGCCCCAGCATTTT. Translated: CASSLTGDNQPQHF.

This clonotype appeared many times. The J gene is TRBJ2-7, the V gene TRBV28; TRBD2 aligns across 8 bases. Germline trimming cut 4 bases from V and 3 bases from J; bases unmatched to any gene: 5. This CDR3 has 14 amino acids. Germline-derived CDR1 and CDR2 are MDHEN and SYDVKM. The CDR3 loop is CASSSPGLVYEQYF. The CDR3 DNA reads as TGTGCCAGCAGTTCGCCGGGACTAGTCTACGAGCAGTACTTC.

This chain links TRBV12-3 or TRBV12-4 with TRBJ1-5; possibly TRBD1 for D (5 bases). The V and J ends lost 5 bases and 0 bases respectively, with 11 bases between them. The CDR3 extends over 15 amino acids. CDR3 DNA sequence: TGTGCCAGCAGTGGGGGGGGGAGTAGCAATCAGCCCCAGCATTTT. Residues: CASSGGGSSNQPQHF.